This T cell receptor (beta chain) was retrieved from a study of CXCR3-negative and CXCR3-positive naive CD8 T cells. Notes on the study in general: For CXCR3-positive naive cells, TRB CDR3s were more hydrophobic than those of CXCR3-negative naive cells.

As to this clonotype: Antigen unknown.

With UMI labels, 5' RACE was used to prepare the TRB cDNA libraries. TCRdb re-called the 5' RACE reads and gives one entry per CDR3 protein, without DNA. The sample table includes some 130,000 distinct CDR3 sequences. The CDR3 runs 15 residues. From germline, CDR1 is MNHEY and CDR2 SVGAGI. This rearrangement joins TRBV6-5 to TRBJ1-4; TCRdb's D call of TRBD1 is untestable without DNA. Sequenced material: naive CXCR3- CD8+ T cells from blood. As to subset: CD45RO-CCR7+CD27+CD95- naive CD8+ T cells lacking CXCR3 (TNR3-). This TCR came from a human donor in good health. Some clones in this sample may be carry-over from other donors' samples. The CDR3 protein is CASSLSQGGYEKLFF.